This TCR beta chain originates from a study of blood T cell repertoires in COVID-19. V lost 7 bases to trimming and J lost 8 bases; unmatched junction nucleotides: 6. The CDR3 is 12 residues long. Looked up from germline, CDR1 is KGHDR and CDR2 is SFDVKD. The method was immunoSEQ multiplex PCR; TCRdb's version includes in-frame clones alone and lacks a portion of them. The sample has about 190,000 clones; 80% to 90% are singletons. The receptor comes from a man in his 70s with active or convalescent COVID-19. Sequencing was done on a sample of peripheral blood. The chain joins TRBV24-1 to TRBJ1-1; 7 positions agree with TRBD1. The CDR3 bases are TGTGCCACCAGAGAGGGGGCGGGAGAAGCTTTCTTT. It yields the protein CATREGAGEAFF.